Below, one T cell receptor beta chain is given with its context. This entry belongs to a study of shared clonotypes between healthy human individuals. The germline V gene has CDR1 SNHLY and CDR2 FYNNEI. V was clipped by 6 bases and J by 3 bases, with 12 bases between them. The CDR3 is 14 amino acids. This table comes from immunoSEQ multiplex PCR, and its TCRdb copy is limited to in-frame clones, with some not included. The sample consists of about 670,000 clones, about 78% of them appearing once. The rearrangement joins TRBV2 to TRBJ2-1; D possibly corresponds to TRBD2 (5 bases). The sequence derives from a woman in her 30s in good health. Sequencing was carried out using memory CD4+ T cells sorted from blood. Indicated subset: CD45RA-negative fraction. The CDR3 DNA is TGTGCCAGCAGACAAGCGGATAACTACAATGAGCAGTTCTTC. It translates to CASRQADNYNEQFF.